These T cell receptor beta chains were read from a single sample in a study of blood T cell repertoires in COVID-19. The method was immunoSEQ multiplex PCR; TCRdb's version includes in-frame clones alone and lacks a portion of them. The repertoire has tens of thousands of clones, about 91% of them found once; the top ten carry approximately 45%. The sequenced material came from peripheral blood. The receptors were sampled from a woman aged 55-69 years with COVID-19, enrolled during active disease. Each CDR3 is given with its conserved first and last residue. The D gene is left open where the match is weak. A clone size is listed for some rows: how often the clone was seen (once, few, many), or a class if it is expanded.

d_gene | abundance | j_gene | len | v_gene | CDR3aa | CDR3nt
TRBD1 | - | TRBJ1-2 | 14 | TRBV5-1 | CASSRGQLEEGYTF | TGCGCCAGCAGTAGGGGACAGCTGGAGGAGGGCTACACCTTC
- | few | TRBJ2-1 | 17 | TRBV7-9 | CASSSPSEGPRRGEQFF | TGTGCCAGCAGCTCCCCCTCGGAGGGTCCTCGCCGGGGTGAGCAGTTCTTC
- | - | TRBJ2-2 | 15 | TRBV5-1 | CASSLAPGFGGELFF | TGCGCCAGCAGCTTGGCCCCAGGGTTCGGCGGGGAGCTGTTTTTT
- | - | TRBJ1-1 | 12 | TRBV19 | CASSKDGNEAFF | TGTGCCAGTAGTAAGGACGGGAACGAAGCTTTCTTT
TRBD2 | - | TRBJ2-7 | 15 | TRBV27 | CASSLAGGAFYEQYF | TGTGCCAGCAGTCTAGCCGGGGGGGCGTTCTACGAGCAGTACTTC
TRBD2 | - | TRBJ2-2 | 17 | TRBV11-2 | CASSLGSGGPNTGELFF | TGTGCCAGCAGCTTAGGTAGCGGGGGACCGAACACCGGGGAGCTGTTTTTT
TRBD2 | - | TRBJ2-7 | 18 | TRBV19 | CASSIRGQSGLALGEQYF | TGTGCCAGTAGTATCCGGGGTCAGAGCGGACTAGCGTTAGGCGAGCAGTACTTC
TRBD2 | - | TRBJ2-1 | 15 | TRBV6-5 | CASSYGAAGYNEQFF | TGTGCCAGCAGTTACGGGGCAGCGGGGTACAATGAGCAGTTCTTC
TRBD1 | - | TRBJ1-1 | 16 | TRBV6-1 | CASGGRGAGGNTEAFF | TGTGCCAGCGGTGGGAGAGGGGCAGGGGGAAACACTGAAGCTTTCTTT
TRBD2 | - | TRBJ2-7 | 14 | TRBV20-1 | CSASISGSSYEQYF | TGCAGTGCTAGTATTAGCGGGAGCTCCTACGAGCAGTACTTC
TRBD2 | - | TRBJ2-3 | 19 | TRBV4-3 | CASSQELAGVFSSTDTQYF | TGCGCCAGCAGCCAAGAACTAGCGGGAGTTTTTTCCAGCACAGATACGCAGTATTTT
- | - | TRBJ2-1 | 11 | TRBV28 | CASSIRVEQFF | TGTGCCAGCAGTATCCGGGTTGAGCAGTTCTTC
TRBD1 | few | TRBJ1-1 | 14 | TRBV11-2 | CASSPTGGGTEAFF | TGTGCCAGCAGCCCGACAGGGGGGGGCACTGAAGCTTTCTTT